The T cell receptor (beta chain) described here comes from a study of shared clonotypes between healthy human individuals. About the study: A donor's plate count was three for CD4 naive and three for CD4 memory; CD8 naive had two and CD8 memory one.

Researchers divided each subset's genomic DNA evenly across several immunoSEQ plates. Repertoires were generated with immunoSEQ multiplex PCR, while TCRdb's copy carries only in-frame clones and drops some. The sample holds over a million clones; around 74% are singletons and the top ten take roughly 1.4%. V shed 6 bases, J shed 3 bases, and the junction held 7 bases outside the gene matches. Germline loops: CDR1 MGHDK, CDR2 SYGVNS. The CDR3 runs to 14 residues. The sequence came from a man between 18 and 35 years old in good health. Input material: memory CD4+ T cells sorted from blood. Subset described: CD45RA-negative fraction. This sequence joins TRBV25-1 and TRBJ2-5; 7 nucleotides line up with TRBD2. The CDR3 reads CASRGQGGKETQYF. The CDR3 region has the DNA TGTGCCAGCAGGGGGCAGGGAGGGAAAGAGACCCAGTACTTC. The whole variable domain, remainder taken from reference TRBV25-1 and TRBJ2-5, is EADIYQTPRYLVIGTGKKITLECSQTMGHDKMYWYQQDPGMELHLIHYSYGVNSTEKGDLSSESTVSRIRTEHFPLTLESARPSHTSQYLCASRGQGGKETQYFGPGTRLLVL.